These T cell receptor beta chains were read from a single sample in a study of blood T cells in healthy people across ages. Each CDR3 protein is one row after TCRdb ran MiXCR on the 5' RACE reads. This sample has hundreds of thousands of distinct CDR3 sequences, with about 30% found just once. Sequencing was performed on blood. All receptors derive from a woman aged 80 or over in good health. Both conserved end residues are part of each CDR3. A D gene is named only where the DNA matches it firmly. Clone size is stated in some rows and not others, as once, few, many or a class when expanded.

d_call,clone_size,cdr3_length,j_call,v_call,cdr3_nt,cdr3_aa
TRBD2,many,17,TRBJ2-5,TRBV7-2,TGTGCCAGCAGCTTAGAGGGGAGGTCGGGGGGAATAGAGACCCAGTACTTC,CASSLEGRSGGIETQYF
TRBD2,few,16,TRBJ2-2,TRBV27,TGTGCCAGCGGAGGACTAGCGGGGGGCCGTGGCGGGGAGCTGTTTTTT,CASGGLAGGRGGELFF
NA,NA,16,TRBJ1-2,TRBV5-1,TGCGCCAGCAGCTTGGCCACAGGGACGGAAAACTATGGCTGCACCTTC,CASSLATGTENYGCTF
NA,many,14,TRBJ2-7,TRBV9,TGTGCCAGCAGCGTAGTCCCCGATCCCGACGAGCAGTACTTC,CASSVVPDPDEQYF
NA,many,18,TRBJ2-4,TRBV6-2/TRBV6-3,TGTGCCAGCAGTTATATGGTCGGAAGGGGCGGTGGCAAAAACATTCAGTACTTC,CASSYMVGRGGGKNIQYF
NA,NA,17,TRBJ1-2,TRBV7-6,TGTGCCAGCAGCTTAGCATCAATTCGGGCGGTGAACTATGGCTACACCTTC,CASSLASIRAVNYGYTF
NA,many,14,TRBJ2-3,TRBV18,TGTGCCAGCTCACCTAGACCGTCCCCAGATACGCAGTATTTT,CASSPRPSPDTQYF
TRBD2,NA,17,TRBJ2-7,TRBV27,TGTGCCACCAGCAGGGACCGTGGGGGACTAGCGTGGTACGAGCAGTACTTC,CATSRDRGGLAWYEQYF
NA,NA,13,TRBJ2-7,TRBV29-1,TGCAGCGTTGAAGAGACACTTGGTGGCGAGCGGTACTTC,CSVEETLGGERYF
NA,many,14,TRBJ2-3,TRBV11-2,TGTGCCAGCAGCTTATTAGGGTTCACAGATACGCAGTATTTT,CASSLLGFTDTQYF
NA,few,14,TRBJ2-2,TRBV25-1,TGTGCCATCTTAGGACATCTGAACACCGGGGAGCTGTTTTTT,CAILGHLNTGELFF
NA,once,14,TRBJ2-7,TRBV6-2/TRBV6-3,TGTGCCAGCAGTTACTGGGCAGGTCGAAACGAGCAGTACTTC,CASSYWAGRNEQYF
TRBD1,many,13,TRBJ2-7,TRBV20-1,TGCAGTACACCAGGGGGCCTCCCCTACGAGCAGTACTTC,CSTPGGLPYEQYF
TRBD1,many,14,TRBJ2-3,TRBV20-1,TGCAGTGCTAGATCCCAGGGGACAGCAGATACGCAGTATTTT,CSARSQGTADTQYF
NA,few,17,TRBJ1-1,TRBV5-1,TGCGCCAGCAGCTTGGCCGAGTATGGGCAGTTGAACACTGAAGCTTTCTTT,CASSLAEYGQLNTEAFF
NA,NA,13,TRBJ2-4,TRBV10-3,TGTGCCATCAGTGGGACAGCTGACAACATTCAGTACTTC,CAISGTADNIQYF
TRBD1,few,18,TRBJ2-3,TRBV20-1,TGCAGTGCTAGTGGAGGCGGCGGCCAGGGGGCTAGCACAGATACGCAGTATTTT,CSASGGGGQGASTDTQYF
TRBD2,many,16,TRBJ2-1,TRBV6-5,TGTGCCAGCAGTGCCTTTACTAGCGGGGGGGACAATGAGCAGTTCTTC,CASSAFTSGGDNEQFF
NA,few,15,TRBJ2-2,TRBV5-1,TGCGCCAGCAGCTGGGGACACCCGATGGCCGGGGAGCTGTTTTTT,CASSWGHPMAGELFF
NA,few,14,TRBJ1-1,TRBV6-1,TGTGCCAGCACCAAGGGGCGGTTGAACACTGAAGCTTTCTTT,CASTKGRLNTEAFF
NA,few,15,TRBJ2-2,TRBV5-6,TGTGCCAGCACTCCCGGGACGGGACTCACCGGGGAGCTGTTTTTT,CASTPGTGLTGELFF
TRBD2,NA,16,TRBJ2-5,TRBV9,TGTGCCGGCAGCGTGACCCCCGCGGGGGGGCTCAATGAGCAGTACTTC,CAGSVTPAGGLNEQYF
NA,NA,14,TRBJ1-4,TRBV14,TGTGCCAGCAGCCTATTTTCTACTAATGAAAAACTGTTTTTT,CASSLFSTNEKLFF
NA,many,13,TRBJ2-5,TRBV20-1,TGCAGTGCACCGGGACGGTACCAAGAGACCCAGTACTTC,CSAPGRYQETQYF
NA,NA,15,TRBJ2-7,TRBV6-1,TGTGCCAGCAGTATCCCCCTAAGATTATCCTACGAGCAGTACTTC,CASSIPLRLSYEQYF
NA,NA,13,TRBJ1-1,TRBV11-2,TGTGCCAGCAGCTTAGGCGGGTGCGGTGAAGCTTTCTTT,CASSLGGCGEAFF
TRBD2,many,15,TRBJ2-5,TRBV29-1,TGCAGCGTTGATGGTTCTAGCGGGTTCGTAGAGACCCAGTACTTC,CSVDGSSGFVETQYF
TRBD1,many,13,TRBJ2-1,TRBV6-2/TRBV6-3,TGTGCCAGCACTATGACAGGGTACAATGAGCAGTTCTTC,CASTMTGYNEQFF
NA,few,14,TRBJ1-1,TRBV7-3,TGTGCCAGCAGCTTAACAGGGGCGGGAGCGGAAGCTTTCTTT,CASSLTGAGAEAFF
TRBD2,NA,16,TRBJ2-1,TRBV7-3,TGTGCCAGCGGCTTAAGTCAAGCGGGGGGATTCAATGAGCAGTTCTTC,CASGLSQAGGFNEQFF
NA,few,13,TRBJ2-5,TRBV7-9,TGTGCCAGCAGCGTAAAAGATAGCCATGAGCAGTACTTC,CASSVKDSHEQYF
TRBD1,many,15,TRBJ1-6,TRBV5-1,TGCGCCAGCAGCACGCGGGACAGCAGAAACTCACCCCTCCACTTT,CASSTRDSRNSPLHF
TRBD2,few,13,TRBJ2-3,TRBV6-2/TRBV6-3,TGTGCCAGCAGCGGACGGGCGGGGGGGGCCCGGTATTTT,CASSGRAGGARYF
NA,NA,11,TRBJ2-5,TRBV29-1,TGCAGCGGAGGGAAGAAAGAGACCCAGTACTTC,CSGGKKETQYF
NA,NA,15,TRBJ1-6,TRBV14,TGTGCCAGCAGCTCCTTGGCACTGAATAATTCACCCCTCCACTTT,CASSSLALNNSPLHF
TRBD1,NA,14,TRBJ1-4,TRBV12-3/TRBV12-4,TGTGCCAGCAAACTAGACAGGGCTCGGGAAAAACTGTTTTTT,CASKLDRAREKLFF
NA,NA,12,TRBJ1-2,TRBV28,TGTGCCAGCAGCCCTGGGGGGTTTGGCTACACCTTC,CASSPGGFGYTF
NA,NA,16,TRBJ2-7,TRBV6-5,TGTGCCAGCAGTTACCTTTTGGGGATTAGCCCCTACGAGCAGTACTTC,CASSYLLGISPYEQYF
NA,few,14,TRBJ2-5,TRBV5-6,TGTGCCAGCAGCTTGGGATCTCTTCAAGAGACCCAGTACTTC,CASSLGSLQETQYF
NA,NA,14,TRBJ1-1,TRBV6-5,TGTGCCAGCAGGTTGGACAATTCGAACACTGAAGCTTTCTTT,CASRLDNSNTEAFF
TRBD1,few,18,TRBJ1-1,TRBV13,TGTGCCAGCAGCTTAGACCCCGGGACAGGGGGCATGAACACTGAAGCTTTCTTT,CASSLDPGTGGMNTEAFF
TRBD2,many,19,TRBJ2-3,TRBV3-1,TGTGCCAGCAGCCTGACCTCGGGACTAGCGGGGGGTCTCACAGATACGCAGTATTTT,CASSLTSGLAGGLTDTQYF
NA,many,13,TRBJ1-1,TRBV28,TGTGCCAGCAGTTTATTGCGGGGGTTTGGGGCTTTCTTT,CASSLLRGFGAFF
NA,NA,11,TRBJ2-7,TRBV29-1,TGCAGCGCCGACACAGGCTACGAGCAGTACTTC,CSADTGYEQYF
NA,few,16,TRBJ1-3,TRBV12-3/TRBV12-4,TGTGCCAGCAGTCCCTATCAGGGGAACGCTGGAAACACCATATATTTT,CASSPYQGNAGNTIYF
NA,many,14,TRBJ1-2,TRBV7-9,TGTGCCAGCAGCTTTAGGACCGCTCCTGGGGGCTACACCTTC,CASSFRTAPGGYTF
NA,NA,14,TRBJ2-7,TRBV20-1,TGCAGTGCCACTCCAGGGATGAGCTCCTACGAGCAGTACTTC,CSATPGMSSYEQYF
TRBD2,many,13,TRBJ2-7,TRBV20-1,TGCAGTGCTAGGATCGGGGGGGTAGGCGAGCAGTACTTC,CSARIGGVGEQYF
NA,few,12,TRBJ2-7,TRBV19,TGTGCCAGTAGTATTTACGGCTACGAGCAGTACTTC,CASSIYGYEQYF
TRBD1,many,14,TRBJ1-2,TRBV5-6,TGTGCCAGCAGCTTGGTTACAGGGGAGAGCGGCTACACCTTC,CASSLVTGESGYTF
NA,many,16,TRBJ1-1,TRBV3-1,TGTGCCAGCAGCCAAGAACGGGGGCGGAGGAACACTGAAGCTTTCTTT,CASSQERGRRNTEAFF
TRBD1,NA,15,TRBJ2-7,TRBV5-1,TGCGCCAGCAGCTCACCGGACAGGGGCGCCTACGAGCAGTACTTC,CASSSPDRGAYEQYF